The rows below give T cell receptor beta chains drawn from one sample of a study of cytomegalovirus exposure and HLA in healthy donors. The data were produced by immunoSEQ multiplex PCR, yet TCRdb's version contains in-frame clones alone and is incomplete. The sample has roughly 130,000 clones; just over 70% are singletons. Sequences were obtained from PBMCs. These receptors originate from a woman between 55 and 75 years old in good health and CMV-seropositive. Each CDR3 is given with its conserved first and last residue. A D gene is named only where the DNA matches it firmly. The listing skips clone size in some rows; elsewhere it reads once, few, many or a size class.

clone size,J gene,V gene,D gene,CDR3 DNA,CDR3 protein
-,TRBJ2-7,TRBV20-1,-,TGCAGTGCTTACAGGGTCCCCGAGCAGTACTTC,CSAYRVPEQYF
once,TRBJ1-1,TRBV18,-,TGTGCCAGCTCACCGCCCGCGGGGCATCACACTGAAGCTTTCTTT,CASSPPAGHHTEAFF
-,TRBJ1-6,TRBV6-5,-,TGTGCCAGCAGTTACTCAGGGGTGTACTCACCCCTCCACTTT,CASSYSGVYSPLHF
once,TRBJ2-2,TRBV5-1,-,TGCGCCAGCAGCTTGGATCCGGGTAGGAACACCGGGGAGCTGTTTTTT,CASSLDPGRNTGELFF
-,TRBJ2-1,TRBV4-2,-,TGTGCCAGCAGCCAAGATACAGGGTCGCCCTACAATGAGCAGTTCTTC,CASSQDTGSPYNEQFF
-,TRBJ1-6,TRBV7-6,-,TGTGCCAGCAGCTTACAGGGGACATCGGGTTCTTCACCCCTCCACTTT,CASSLQGTSGSSPLHF
-,TRBJ2-7,TRBV7-2,TRBD2,TGTGCCAGCAGCTTTGGGACTACCTTCTACGAGCAGTACTTC,CASSFGTTFYEQYF
-,TRBJ1-1,TRBV4-2,-,TGTGCCAGCAGCCAAGAGCGGGGGACGCCCAAAGCTTTCTTT,CASSQERGTPKAFF
few,TRBJ1-5,TRBV18,TRBD1,TGTGCCAGCTCACCTCAGCTTCGGACAGGGAAGGATCAGCCCCAGCATTTT,CASSPQLRTGKDQPQHF
-,TRBJ1-6,TRBV2,-,TGTGCCAGCAGTGAAACTTATAATTCACCCCTCCACTTT,CASSETYNSPLHF
few,TRBJ2-3,TRBV4-1,-,TGCGCCAGCAGCCAAGATCTTGGCTCCACAGATACGCAGTATTTT,CASSQDLGSTDTQYF
-,TRBJ1-6,TRBV5-4,TRBD1,TGTGCCAGCAGCTCGGGACAGGGGGCGATCTATAATTCACCCCTCCACTTT,CASSSGQGAIYNSPLHF
-,TRBJ2-1,TRBV4-1,-,TGCGCCAGCAGCCAAAGAGGGTTGGGTGTGTGGAAGTTCTTC,CASSQRGLGVWKFF
-,TRBJ2-3,TRBV5-8,TRBD1,TGTGCCAGCAGCTTGGTGATGACAGGGGGCACAGATACGCAGTATTTT,CASSLVMTGGTDTQYF
few,TRBJ1-1,TRBV4-2,-,TGTGCCAGCAGCCAAGACAGGTTGACGAACACTGAAGCTTTCTTT,CASSQDRLTNTEAFF
-,TRBJ1-1,TRBV5-1,-,TGCGCCAGCAGCGGGGAGGGGTACACTGAAGCTTTCTTT,CASSGEGYTEAFF
-,TRBJ2-7,TRBV5-1,TRBD1,TGCGCCAGCAGCTTAGGTCGAGCACAGGGGTCCTACGAGCAGTACTTC,CASSLGRAQGSYEQYF
once,TRBJ1-5,TRBV18,-,TGTGCCAGCTCACCCCAGGGGCCCCTCAATCAGCCCCAGCATTTT,CASSPQGPLNQPQHF
-,TRBJ2-5,TRBV10-1,TRBD2,TGCGCCAGCAGTGGTCCGCTCGTAGCGGGGGGACAAGAGACCCAGTACTTC,CASSGPLVAGGQETQYF
-,TRBJ1-5,TRBV2,-,TGTGCCAGCTCGGCCGAGGGGCAGGGAGGATATTTT,CASSAEGQGGYF
-,TRBJ2-7,TRBV6-5,TRBD1,TGTGCCAGCAGTTACTTCGCGGACAGGGGAGAGCAGTACTTC,CASSYFADRGEQYF
once,TRBJ1-1,TRBV6-1,-,TGTGCCAGCAGGGAACTCTGGGCGGGGACTGAAGCTTTCTTT,CASRELWAGTEAFF
-,TRBJ1-6,TRBV18,-,TGTGCCAGCTCACCATACGAGCTGGGCTCACCCCTCCACTTT,CASSPYELGSPLHF
-,TRBJ1-6,TRBV7-9,TRBD1,TGTGCCAGCAGCCATACATCGGGACAGGGATCTATTAATTCACCCCTCCACTTT,CASSHTSGQGSINSPLHF
-,TRBJ2-5,TRBV27,TRBD1,TGTGCCAGCAGCTCACAGACAGGGAGCGAGACCCAGTACTTC,CASSSQTGSETQYF
-,TRBJ2-7,TRBV29-1,TRBD2,TGCAGCGTTGAATTCCCCGGGGGGTCCTCCTACGAGCAGTACTTC,CSVEFPGGSSYEQYF
-,TRBJ1-1,TRBV19,-,TGTGCCAGTACGACGAGCCCGGGGTTGAACACTGAAGCTTTCTTT,CASTTSPGLNTEAFF
-,TRBJ1-5,TRBV2,-,TGTGCCAGCAGTGATTCGGGTTCCCGCAATCAGCCCCAGCATTTT,CASSDSGSRNQPQHF
-,TRBJ1-3,TRBV5-1,-,TGCGCCAGTACGGACAGCAACTCTGGAAACACCATATATTTT,CASTDSNSGNTIYF
-,TRBJ2-1,TRBV5-6,TRBD2,TGTGCCAGTAAATGGACTAGCGGGGGGGCCGGCGATGAGCAGTTCTTC,CASKWTSGGAGDEQFF
-,TRBJ2-2,TRBV5-1,-,TGCGCCAGCAGCCTACGGGACACCACCGGGGAGCTGTTTTTT,CASSLRDTTGELFF
few,TRBJ1-1,TRBV28,-,TGTGCCAGCAGTCCGCGGGACTCTAACACTGAAGCTTTCTTT,CASSPRDSNTEAFF
-,TRBJ2-5,TRBV29-1,-,TGCAGCGCGACTAGTTCTGAGACCCAGTACTTC,CSATSSETQYF
-,TRBJ1-2,TRBV7-3,TRBD1,TGTGCCAGCAGCCGGGACAGGGTCTATGGCTACACCTTC,CASSRDRVYGYTF
-,TRBJ2-7,TRBV27,TRBD1,TGTGCCAGCAGTTTACACCCGACAGGGGATACGTACGAGCAGTACTTC,CASSLHPTGDTYEQYF
-,TRBJ1-1,TRBV29-1,-,TGCAGCGTTGGCAAGGGGATGGGAACTGAAGCTTTCTTT,CSVGKGMGTEAFF
-,TRBJ1-4,TRBV9,-,TGTGCCAGCAGCGTAGTGGCAGGTGAAAAACTGTTTTTT,CASSVVAGEKLFF
-,TRBJ2-7,TRBV5-6,-,TGTGCCAGCAGCTCGTTGGGGGCCCCTACCTACGAGCAGTACTTC,CASSSLGAPTYEQYF
-,TRBJ2-4,TRBV18,-,TGTGCCAGCTCACCGTGGGGGGAGGCCAAAAACATTCAGTACTTC,CASSPWGEAKNIQYF
-,TRBJ2-2,TRBV5-1,-,TGCGCCAGCAGCGCCGGGACTCTTGACACCGGGGAGCTGTTTTTT,CASSAGTLDTGELFF
once,TRBJ2-7,TRBV6-6,-,TGTGCCAGCAGTTACTCGCGGACAGATCAGTACTTC,CASSYSRTDQYF
-,TRBJ1-1,TRBV4-1,-,TGCGCCAGCAGCCTCCCACGGGTGAACACTGAAGCTTTCTTT,CASSLPRVNTEAFF
few,TRBJ2-5,TRBV11-2,TRBD2,TGTGCCAGCAGAGGTTCAAGCGGGGGGCTAGAGACCCAGTACTTC,CASRGSSGGLETQYF
-,TRBJ1-3,TRBV6-6,-,TGTGCCAGCAGCCCCACGTCGGACACCATATATTTT,CASSPTSDTIYF
-,TRBJ2-2,TRBV10-3,-,TGTGCCATCAGTGCGGCAGGAGGGAACACCGGGGAGCTGTTTTTT,CAISAAGGNTGELFF
-,TRBJ1-2,TRBV7-8,TRBD1,TGTGCCAGCAGCGCCCCACGGACAGGAGACGGCTACACCTTC,CASSAPRTGDGYTF
-,TRBJ1-2,TRBV27,-,TGTGCCAGCAGTTTTTATGGGGGCAGGGGAAGCTATGGCTACACCTTC,CASSFYGGRGSYGYTF
-,TRBJ2-7,TRBV11-3,TRBD1,TGTGCCAGCAGCGGCCGGGACAGTTACGAGCAGTACTTC,CASSGRDSYEQYF
few,TRBJ2-2,TRBV9,-,TGTGCCAGCAGCTCCTCGTGGAGAAACACCGGGGAGCTGTTTTTT,CASSSSWRNTGELFF
few,TRBJ2-1,TRBV4-2,TRBD2,TGTGCCAGCAGCCAAGTCTCAACTAGCGGGGGGGAAGATGAGCAGTTCTTC,CASSQVSTSGGEDEQFF
-,TRBJ2-7,TRBV5-6,TRBD2,TGTGCCAGCACGTTAAAGCCGGGGGGGCAGTACTTC,CASTLKPGGQYF
-,TRBJ2-5,TRBV2,TRBD1,TGTGCCAGCAGCGAAGACAGGGTAAAAGAGACCCAGTACTTC,CASSEDRVKETQYF
once,TRBJ2-7,TRBV6-5,-,TGTGCCAGCAGTTACTCCTTGGGCCAGGGGAACTACGAGCAGTACTTC,CASSYSLGQGNYEQYF
-,TRBJ2-5,TRBV11-2,TRBD1,TGTGCCAGCAGCTACGGACAGGGCCCTCAAGAGACCCAGTACTTC,CASSYGQGPQETQYF